This T cell receptor beta chain was sequenced during a study of sequential checkpoint blockade in melanoma. Overall study context: First-line arms were nivolumab then ipilimumab, or the reverse, randomized 1:1. After both sequences, patients received maintenance nivolumab.

Stated treatment: randomized to nivolumab then ipilimumab (arm A) or the reverse (arm B). Patients had received no earlier DNA-damaging chemotherapy. Sorted cells were live CD3+CD8+, lacking CD19 and CD56, from PBMCs. Repertoires were generated with immunoSEQ multiplex PCR, while TCRdb's copy carries only in-frame clones and drops some. The sample consists of 6,600 or so clones, around 53% of them appearing once. The sequenced sample was CD8+ T cells sorted from blood (inferred from file names), obtained from a patient given nivolumab and ipilimumab in sequence. This receptor was identified in a human donor with melanoma.

CDR3 nucleotides: TGTGCCAGCGGGCGAACGATTGGCAACGAGCAGTACTTC. Translated: CASGRTIGNEQYF. V usage is TRBV7-6 and J usage is TRBJ2-7, with D unresolved. CDR3 size: 13 residues. The V end lost 8 bases, the J end lost 5 bases, and 16 bases lay between the germline ends. Per germline, CDR1 SGHVS and CDR2 FNYEAQ. The entire variable domain, with the rest obtained from reference TRBV7-6 and TRBJ2-7, is as follows: GAGVSQSPRYKVTKRGQDVALRCDPISGHVSLYWYRQALGQGPEFLTYFNYEAQQDKSGLPNDRFSAERPEGSISTLTIQRTEQRDSAMYRCASGRTIGNEQYFGPGTRLTVT.